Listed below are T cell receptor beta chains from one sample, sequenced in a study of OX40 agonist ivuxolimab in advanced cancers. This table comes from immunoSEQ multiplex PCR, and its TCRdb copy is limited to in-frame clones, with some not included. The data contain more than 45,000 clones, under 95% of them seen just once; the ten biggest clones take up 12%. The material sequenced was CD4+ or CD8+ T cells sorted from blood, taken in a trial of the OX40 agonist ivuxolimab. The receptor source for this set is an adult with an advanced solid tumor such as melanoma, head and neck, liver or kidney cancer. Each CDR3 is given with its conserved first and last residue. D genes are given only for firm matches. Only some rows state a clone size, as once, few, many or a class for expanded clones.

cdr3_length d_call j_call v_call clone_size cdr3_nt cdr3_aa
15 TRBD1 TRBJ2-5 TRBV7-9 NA TGTGCCAGCAGTCAGAACAGGGGCTACCAAGAGACCCAGTACTTC CASSQNRGYQETQYF
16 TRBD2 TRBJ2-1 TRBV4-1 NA TGCGCCAGCAGCCAAGATAGGGCGGGAGGGCTAAGTGAGCAGTTCTTC CASSQDRAGGLSEQFF
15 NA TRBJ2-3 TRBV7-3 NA TGTGCCAGCAGCTTAGTCTCGCGGGGCACAGATACGCAGTATTTT CASSLVSRGTDTQYF
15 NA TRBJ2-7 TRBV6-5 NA TGTGCCAGCAGCCCGGGCCCCCAGTTGGCGGTCGAGCAGTACTTC CASSPGPQLAVEQYF
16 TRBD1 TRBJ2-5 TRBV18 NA TGTGCCAGCTCACCACCGCACAGGGGAGCAGGGGAGACCCAGTACTTC CASSPPHRGAGETQYF
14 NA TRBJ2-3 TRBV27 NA TGTGCCAGCAGCGACTCCCTCTGGCCAGATACGCAGTATTTT CASSDSLWPDTQYF
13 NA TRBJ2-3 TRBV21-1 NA TGTGCCAGCAGCAACCAGGGAGCAGATACGCAGTATTTT CASSNQGADTQYF
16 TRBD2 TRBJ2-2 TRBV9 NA TGTGCCAGCAGCTCCTTAGCGGGCCCGAACACCGGGGAGCTGTTTTTT CASSSLAGPNTGELFF
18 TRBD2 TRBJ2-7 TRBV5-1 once TGCGCCAGCAGCTTGGGCTCGCGGGGGAGGGCCCCCTCCTACGAGCAGTACTTC CASSLGSRGRAPSYEQYF
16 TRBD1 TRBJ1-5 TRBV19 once TGTGCCAGTAGTATAGATCTAGACAGGGGGTCCCCGCCCCAGCATTTT CASSIDLDRGSPPQHF
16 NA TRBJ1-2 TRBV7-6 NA TGTGCCAGCAGCCCCAACAGGGAACCATTTAACTATGGCTACACCTTC CASSPNREPFNYGYTF
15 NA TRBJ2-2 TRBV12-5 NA TGTGCTAGTGGTTTGGTATTACAGGGAGCCGGGGAGCTGTTTTTT CASGLVLQGAGELFF
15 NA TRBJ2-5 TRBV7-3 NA TGTGCCAGCAGCGCATCCGGGAACGACGGGGAGACCCAGTACTTC CASSASGNDGETQYF
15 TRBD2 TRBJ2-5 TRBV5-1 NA TGCGCCAGCAGCTTGGGTAGCGGGGGTTCCAGGGCCCAGTACTTC CASSLGSGGSRAQYF
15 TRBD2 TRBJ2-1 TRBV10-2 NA TGCGCCAGCAGTGAGTTCCTAGCGGGAACGTATGAGCAGTTCTTC CASSEFLAGTYEQFF
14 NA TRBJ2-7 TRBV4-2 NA TGTGCCAGCAGCCCAGGATCGGGCCCCTACGAGCAGTACTTC CASSPGSGPYEQYF
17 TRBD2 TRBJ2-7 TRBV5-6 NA TGTGCCAGCAGCTTGGGGCTAGCGGGACCCCCCGCCTACGAGCAGTACTTC CASSLGLAGPPAYEQYF
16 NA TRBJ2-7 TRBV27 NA TGTGCCACGGGACAAGGACACCTCTCGATGGGATACGAGCAGTACTTC CATGQGHLSMGYEQYF
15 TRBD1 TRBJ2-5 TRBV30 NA TGTGCCTGGGCGACAGGGGTCACCTCCCAAGAGACCCAGTACTTC CAWATGVTSQETQYF
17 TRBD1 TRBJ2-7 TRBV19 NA TGTGCCAGTAGCCCCTGGGCTCAAGGACAGGTGACCTACGAGCAGTACTTC CASSPWAQGQVTYEQYF
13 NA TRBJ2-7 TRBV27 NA TGTGCCAGCAGTTGGTTCCAGGGTTCCGAGCAGTACTTC CASSWFQGSEQYF
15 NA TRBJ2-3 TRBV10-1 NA TGCGCCAGCAGAGGTGAGCGAACTAGCACAGATACGCAGTATTTT CASRGERTSTDTQYF
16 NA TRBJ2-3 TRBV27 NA TGTGCCAGCAGTTTATATCGGCCGGGGACCACAGATACGCAGTATTTT CASSLYRPGTTDTQYF
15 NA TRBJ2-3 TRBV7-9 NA TGTGCCAGCAGCTACTGGACAGCCGACCCAGATACGCAGTATTTT CASSYWTADPDTQYF
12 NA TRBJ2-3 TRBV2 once TGTGCCAGCCCCGGGAGCACAGATACGCAGTATTTT CASPGSTDTQYF
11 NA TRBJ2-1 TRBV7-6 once TGTGCCAGCAGCTTAGGTAATGAGCAGTTCTTC CASSLGNEQFF
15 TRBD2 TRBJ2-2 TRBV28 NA TGTGCCAGCAGTTTTCCGGCTAGCGGGCCCGGGGAGCTGTTTTTT CASSFPASGPGELFF
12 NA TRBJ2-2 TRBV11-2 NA TGTGCCAGCAGCTTTAGTCCCGGGGAGCTGTTTTTT CASSFSPGELFF
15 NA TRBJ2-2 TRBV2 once TGTGCCAGCAGTGTGTTAGGGGAGTCAGGAGGGGAGCTGTTTTTT CASSVLGESGGELFF
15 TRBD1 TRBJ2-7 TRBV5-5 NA TGTGCCAGCAGCTTGTTGCCAGGGGGCTTGTACGAGCAGTACTTC CASSLLPGGLYEQYF
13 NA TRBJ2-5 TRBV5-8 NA TGTGCCAGCAGCCCCCCGTTGAGGGAGACCCAGTACTTC CASSPPLRETQYF
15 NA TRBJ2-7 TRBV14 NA TGTGCCAGCAGCCCCAACGGAGGGAAGGTCTACGAGCAGTACTTC CASSPNGGKVYEQYF
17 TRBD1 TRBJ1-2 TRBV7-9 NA TGTGCCAGCAGCTTAGCGGGGACAGGGGGCATTGTCTATGGCTACACCTTC CASSLAGTGGIVYGYTF
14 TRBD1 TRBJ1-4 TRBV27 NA TGTGCCAGCAGTTTGTACAGGGGGCATGAAAAACTGTTTTTT CASSLYRGHEKLFF
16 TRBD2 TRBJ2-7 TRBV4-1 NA TGCGCCAGCAGCCAGAACATACTAGCGGGCACCTACGAGCAGTACTTC CASSQNILAGTYEQYF
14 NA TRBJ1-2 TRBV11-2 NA TGTGCCAGCAGCATAAGCCCCCTCACACGGGGCTACACCTTC CASSISPLTRGYTF
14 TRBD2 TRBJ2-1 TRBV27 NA TGTGCCAGTAGACTAGCGGGAGTTTACAATGAGCAGTTCTTC CASRLAGVYNEQFF
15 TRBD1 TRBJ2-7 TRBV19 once TGTGCCAGTAGTGCCGCGGGACAGGGGGTTTACGAGCAGTACTTC CASSAAGQGVYEQYF
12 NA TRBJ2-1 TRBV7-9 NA TGTGCCAGCACCACGAGTTTCAATGAGCAGTTCTTC CASTTSFNEQFF
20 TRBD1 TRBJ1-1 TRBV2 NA TGTGCCAGCTCCAGGGAAGGGGGCATCGAAGGATTAATGATGAACACTGAAGCTTTCTTT CASSREGGIEGLMMNTEAFF